This T cell receptor beta chain was recovered during a study of response to subunit inactivated influenza vaccine. The CDR3 sequence is 15 residues long. V trimming: 0 bases; J trimming: 2 bases; junction bases outside the gene matches: 4. CDR1 and CDR2 (germline): LGHNA, YNFKEQ. Many counts were recorded for this clonotype. From the RT-PCR reads, TCRdb called clonotypes with MiXCR, one entry per CDR3 protein. The sample comprises around 160,000 distinct CDR3 sequences, about a tenth of which are singletons, and 9.5% to 15% rests with the top ten. This sample comprised non-naive T cells sorted from PBMCs, obtained roughly 45 days after vaccination. The source is a man aged 50 or older who received an inactivated influenza vaccine. The rearrangement uses TRBV4-2 and TRBJ2-7, with 7 bases matching TRBD1. The CDR3 nucleotides read TGTGCCAGCAGCCAAGAAGACAGGGCGGCCTACGAGCAGTACTTC. Its translation is CASSQEDRAAYEQYF.